This record concerns one TCR beta chain sequence. This specimen comes from a study of shared clonotypes between healthy human individuals. Study overall: A donor's plate count was three for CD4 naive and three for CD4 memory; CD8 naive had two and CD8 memory one.

CD8 memory cells included CD45RO+ cells plus CCR7-negative CD45RA+ TemRA cells. Germline V gene sequence: CDR1 SGDLS, CDR2 YYNGEE. This CDR3 is 14 amino acids long. V trimming: 4 bases; J trimming: 5 bases; junction bases outside the gene matches: 8. The protocol was immunoSEQ multiplex PCR, while the TCRdb copy is restricted to in-frame clones and leaves out a portion. This table holds roughly 660,000 clones, about 90% found once. The receptor comes from a man aged 18 to 30 in good health. Some clones in this sample may be carry-over from other donors' samples. The chain carries TRBV9 and TRBJ2-7, with 8 bases that match TRBD1. The material sequenced was memory CD8+ T cells from PBMCs. Noted subset: CD45RO+ cells pooled with CCR7-negative TemRA cells. For the CDR3, the DNA is TGTGCCAGCAGCCCGTGGGACAGGCTCCACGAGCAGTACTTC. Protein: CASSPWDRLHEQYF.